Below, 10 T cell receptor beta chains from the same sample are listed, as sequenced in a study of blood T cell repertoires in COVID-19. Profiled with immunoSEQ multiplex PCR; TCRdb holds only in-frame clones, not every one. The profile shows hundreds of thousands of clones, approximately 85% of them singletons. Sequencing used peripheral blood. The receptors stem from a man aged 50 to 60 with COVID-19, enrolled during active disease.

This clone is medium-sized. The rearrangement links TRBV19 to TRBJ2-7; 14 bases line up with TRBD2. The J segment lost 0 bases and the V segment lost 7 bases, leaving 11 bases of the junction unmatched. Germline V gene data show CDR1 as LNHDA and CDR2 as SQIVND (reference sequence). CDR3 size: 18 residues. The CDR3 is CASTPGTSGGPISYEQYF. In DNA, the CDR3 is TGTGCCAGTACCCCCGGGACTAGCGGGGGACCGATCTCCTACGAGCAGTACTTC. Drawing the rest from reference TRBV19 and TRBJ2-7, the complete variable domain is DGGITQSPKYLFRKEGQNVTLSCEQNLNHDAMYWYRQDPGQGLRLIYYSQIVNDFQKGDIAEGYSVSREKKESFPLTVTSAQKNPTAFYLCASTPGTSGGPISYEQYFGPGTRLTVT.

This clone came up once. The rearrangement joins TRBV5-1 to TRBJ1-5, with TRBD1 identical over 9 bases. The V and J ends lost 0 bases and 5 bases, in that order; junction bases with no gene match: 12. This CDR3 spans 18 amino acids. Germline values: CDR1 SGHRS, CDR2 YFSETQ. The CDR3 DNA reads as TGCGCCAGCAGCTTGGTGTTCATGGGCACAGGGGGCTATCAGCCCCAGCATTTT. It yields the protein CASSLVFMGTGGYQPQHF.

This rearrangement joins TRBV5-5 to TRBJ1-1; 7 positions match TRBD1. The CDR3 is made up of 14 amino acids. V was pared by 5 bases and J by 4 bases, with 8 bases of the junction left unmatched. The V gene's germline CDR1 is SGHKS and CDR2 YYEKEE (reference sequence). The CDR3 loop is CASRSQGGGTEAFF. The CDR3 nucleotides are TGTGCCAGCAGGAGCCAGGGGGGCGGCACTGAAGCTTTCTTT. The variable domain in full, with the rest retrieved from reference TRBV5-5 and TRBJ1-1, is DAGVTQSPTHLIKTRGQQVTLRCSPISGHKSVSWYQQVLGQGPQFIFQYYEKEERGRGNFPDRFSARQFPNYSSELNVNALLLGDSALYLCASRSQGGGTEAFFGQGTRLTVV.

This chain links TRBV7-9 with TRBJ1-6; D remains unclear. Germline CDR1 and CDR2: SEHNR and FQNEAQ (reference sequence). The CDR3 spans 14 residues. Trimming cost V 6 bases and J 3 bases, with 9 bases left between them. The CDR3 loop reads CASSLGDYNSPLHF. The CDR3 DNA reads TGTGCCAGCAGTCTGGGCGACTATAATTCACCCCTCCACTTT.

The genes are TRBV2 and TRBJ1-2, with TRBD1 as a possible D gene (6 bases). Germline V gene lookup returns CDR1 SNHLY and CDR2 FYNNEI. V was trimmed by 5 bases and J by 1 base, leaving 11 bases between them. This CDR3 spans 14 amino acids. The CDR3: CASSLSRGNYGYTF. The DNA for the CDR3 is TGTGCCAGCAGTTTGTCCAGGGGTAACTATGGCTACACCTTC.

This chain connects TRBV9 to TRBJ2-3; a possible D gene is TRBD1 (5 bases). Germline V gives CDR1 SGDLS, CDR2 YYNGEE. V was trimmed by 4 bases and J by 0 bases, leaving 15 bases between them. CDR3 size: 16 residues. CDR3 loop: CASSPPSGFSTDTQYF. CDR3 DNA sequence: TGTGCCAGCAGCCCTCCTTCAGGGTTTAGCACAGATACGCAGTATTTT.

This rearrangement joins TRBV14 to TRBJ2-7; 7 positions agree with TRBD2. CDR1 SGHDN and CDR2 FVKESK come from the germline V gene. V was pared by 1 base and J by 4 bases, with 7 bases of the junction left unmatched. This CDR3 region has 15 residues. The CDR3 here is CASSQGWRGTYEQYF. CDR3 DNA: TGTGCCAGCAGCCAAGGCTGGCGGGGGACGTACGAGCAGTACTTC.

The J gene is TRBJ2-3, the V gene TRBV3-1 (or the pseudogene TRBV3-2), with D perhaps TRBD2 (6 bases). This CDR3 contains 14 residues. Germline values: CDR1 LGHDT, CDR2 YNNKEL (reference sequence). Trimming cost V 2 bases and J 0 bases, with 6 bases left between them. This chain's CDR3 is CASSQRGSTDTQYF. CDR3 DNA: TGTGCCAGCAGCCAACGGGGGAGCACAGATACGCAGTATTTT.

Only a few counts were recorded for this clone. V usage is TRBV2 and J usage is TRBJ1-5, with TRBD1 as a possible D gene (5 bases). The V end was cut by 8 bases, the J end by 5 bases, with 19 bases between. Germline V gene lookup returns CDR1 SNHLY and CDR2 FYNNEI. This CDR3 region has 15 residues. Here the CDR3 DNA reads TGTGCCAGCGGGAGGGGCCTCAGAACTCATCAGCCCCAGCATTTT. Amino acid sequence: CASGRGLRTHQPQHF.

V and J are TRBV4-3 and TRBJ1-5; 9 bases are shared with TRBD1. V dropped 0 bases and J dropped 5; count of bases not matched to a gene: 5. The CDR3 length is 16 residues. CDR1 and CDR2 (germline): LGHNA, YSLEER. The CDR3 reads CASSQEHRGLYQPQHF. CDR3 coding DNA: TGCGCCAGCAGCCAAGAGCACAGGGGGCTGTATCAGCCCCAGCATTTT.